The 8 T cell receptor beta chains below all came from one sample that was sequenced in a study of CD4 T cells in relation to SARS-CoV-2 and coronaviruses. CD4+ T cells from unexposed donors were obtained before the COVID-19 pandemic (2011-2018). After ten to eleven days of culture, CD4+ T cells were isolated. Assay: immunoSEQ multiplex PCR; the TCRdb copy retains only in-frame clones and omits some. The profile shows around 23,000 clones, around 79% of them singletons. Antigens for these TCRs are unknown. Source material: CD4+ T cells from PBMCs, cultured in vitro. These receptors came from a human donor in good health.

The CDR3 bases are TGTGCCAGCAGCGCCGGGACTAGGAACACCGGGGAGCTGTTTTTT. It is translated as CASSAGTRNTGELFF. This chain uses TRBV9 with TRBJ2-2; 8 bases fit TRBD2. This CDR3 is 15 amino acids long. Germline values: CDR1 SGDLS, CDR2 YYNGEE. V shed 3 bases and J 1 base; nucleotides not matched to a gene: 2.

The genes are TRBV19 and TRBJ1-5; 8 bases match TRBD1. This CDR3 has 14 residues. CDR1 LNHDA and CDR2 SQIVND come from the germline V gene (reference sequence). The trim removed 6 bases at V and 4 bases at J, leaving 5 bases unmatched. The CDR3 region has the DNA TGTGCCAGTAGCGGACAGGGCGGGAATCAGCCCCAGCATTTT. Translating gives CASSGQGGNQPQHF.

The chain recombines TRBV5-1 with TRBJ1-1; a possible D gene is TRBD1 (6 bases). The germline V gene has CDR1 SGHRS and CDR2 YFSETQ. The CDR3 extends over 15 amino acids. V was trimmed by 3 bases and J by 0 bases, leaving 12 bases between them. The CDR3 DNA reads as TGCGCCAGCAGCTCAGGGGTGCACATGAACACTGAAGCTTTCTTT. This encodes CASSSGVHMNTEAFF.

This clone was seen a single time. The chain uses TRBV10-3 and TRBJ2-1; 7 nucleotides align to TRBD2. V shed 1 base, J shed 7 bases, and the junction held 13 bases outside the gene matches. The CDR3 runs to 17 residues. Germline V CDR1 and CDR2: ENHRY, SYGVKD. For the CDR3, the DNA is TGTGCCATCAGTGAGTTGGGGGGGAGTATATTAACGAATGAGCAGTTCTTC. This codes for CAISELGGSILTNEQFF.

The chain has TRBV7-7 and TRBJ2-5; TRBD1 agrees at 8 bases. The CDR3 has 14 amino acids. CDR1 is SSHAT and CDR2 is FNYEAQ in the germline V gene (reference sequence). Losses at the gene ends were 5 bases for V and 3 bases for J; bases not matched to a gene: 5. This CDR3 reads CASSLQTGEETQYF. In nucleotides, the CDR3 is TGTGCCAGCAGCCTCCAGACAGGGGAAGAGACCCAGTACTTC.

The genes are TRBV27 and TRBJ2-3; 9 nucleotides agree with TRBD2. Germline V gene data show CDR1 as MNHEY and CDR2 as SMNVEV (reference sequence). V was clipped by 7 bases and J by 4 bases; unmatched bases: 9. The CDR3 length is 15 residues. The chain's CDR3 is CASKPLAGGADTQYF. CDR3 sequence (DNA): TGTGCCAGCAAACCTCTTGCGGGAGGGGCAGATACGCAGTATTTT.

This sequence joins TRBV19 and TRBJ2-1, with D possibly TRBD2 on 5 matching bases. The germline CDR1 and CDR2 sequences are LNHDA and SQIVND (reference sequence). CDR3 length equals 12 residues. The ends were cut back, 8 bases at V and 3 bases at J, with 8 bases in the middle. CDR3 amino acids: CASCRDYNEQFF. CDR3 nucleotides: TGTGCCAGTTGCCGGGACTACAATGAGCAGTTCTTC. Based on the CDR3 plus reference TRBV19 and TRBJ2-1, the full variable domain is DGGITQSPKYLFRKEGQNVTLSCEQNLNHDAMYWYRQDPGQGLRLIYYSQIVNDFQKGDIAEGYSVSREKKESFPLTVTSAQKNPTAFYLCASCRDYNEQFFGPGTRLTVL.

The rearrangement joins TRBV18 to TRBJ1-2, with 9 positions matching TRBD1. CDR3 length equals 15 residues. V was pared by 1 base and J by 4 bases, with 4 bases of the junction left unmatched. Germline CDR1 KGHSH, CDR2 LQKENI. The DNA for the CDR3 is TGTGCCAGCTCACCACGGACAGGGGATGGCTATGGCTACACCTTC. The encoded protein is CASSPRTGDGYGYTF.